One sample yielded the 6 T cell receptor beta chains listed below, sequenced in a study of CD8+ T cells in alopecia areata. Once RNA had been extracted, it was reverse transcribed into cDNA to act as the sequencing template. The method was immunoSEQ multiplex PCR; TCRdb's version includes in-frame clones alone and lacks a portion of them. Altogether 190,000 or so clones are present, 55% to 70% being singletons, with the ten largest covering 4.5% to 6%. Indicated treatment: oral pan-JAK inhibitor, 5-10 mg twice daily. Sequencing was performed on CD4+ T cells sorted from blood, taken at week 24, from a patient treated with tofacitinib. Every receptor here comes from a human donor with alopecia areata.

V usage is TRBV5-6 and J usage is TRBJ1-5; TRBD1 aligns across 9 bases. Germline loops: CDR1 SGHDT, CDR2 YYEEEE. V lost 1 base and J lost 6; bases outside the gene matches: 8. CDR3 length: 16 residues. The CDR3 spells CASSLLGGQGSQPQHF. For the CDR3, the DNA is TGTGCCAGCAGCTTGTTAGGGGGACAGGGCAGTCAGCCCCAGCATTTT.

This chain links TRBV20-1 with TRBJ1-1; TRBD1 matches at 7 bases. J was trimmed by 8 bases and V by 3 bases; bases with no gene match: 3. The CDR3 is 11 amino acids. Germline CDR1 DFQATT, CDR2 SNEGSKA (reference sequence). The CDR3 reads CSARDRKEAFF. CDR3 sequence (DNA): TGCAGTGCTAGGGACAGGAAAGAAGCTTTCTTT.

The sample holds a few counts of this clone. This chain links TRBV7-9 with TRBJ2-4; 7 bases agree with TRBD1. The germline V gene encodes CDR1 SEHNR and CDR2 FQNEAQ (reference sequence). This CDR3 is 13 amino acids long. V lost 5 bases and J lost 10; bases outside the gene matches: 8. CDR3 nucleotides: TGTGCCAGCAGCCGGGACAGTGTTCTAATTCAGTACTTC. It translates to CASSRDSVLIQYF.

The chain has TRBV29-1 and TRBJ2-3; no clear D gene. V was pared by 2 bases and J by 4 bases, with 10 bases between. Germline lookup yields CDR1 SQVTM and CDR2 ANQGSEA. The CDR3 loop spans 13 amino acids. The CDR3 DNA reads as TGCAGCGTTGAAAGGGATAGGGCAGATACGCAGTATTTT. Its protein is CSVERDRADTQYF.

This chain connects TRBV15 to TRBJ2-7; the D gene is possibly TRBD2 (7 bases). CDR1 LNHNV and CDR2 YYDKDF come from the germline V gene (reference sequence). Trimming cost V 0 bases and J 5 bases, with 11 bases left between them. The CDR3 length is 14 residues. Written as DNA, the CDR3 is TGTGCCACCAGCAGAGATCGGGGGGCACACGAGCAGTACTTC. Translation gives CATSRDRGAHEQYF.

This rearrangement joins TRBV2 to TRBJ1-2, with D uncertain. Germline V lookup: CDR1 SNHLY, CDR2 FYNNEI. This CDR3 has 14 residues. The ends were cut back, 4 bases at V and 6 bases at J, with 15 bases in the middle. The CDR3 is CASSARAVFDGYTF. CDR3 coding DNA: TGTGCCAGCAGTGCCCGGGCCGTGTTCGATGGCTACACCTTC.